A single sample gave rise to the 29 T cell receptor beta chains below, sequenced in a study of blood T cell repertoires in COVID-19. Data came from immunoSEQ multiplex PCR; TCRdb stores just in-frame clones and leaves some out. The sample yields 200,000 to 300,000 clones, about nine tenths seen once. The specimen was peripheral blood. The receptor source for this set is a woman aged 40 to 50 with acute or convalescent COVID-19.

The V call is TRBV12-3 or TRBV12-4, the J call TRBJ1-6, with D hard to call. CDR3 size: 13 residues. V was pared by 6 bases and J by 10 bases, with 13 bases between. CDR3 sequence reads: CASSQWPGSPLHF. The CDR3 DNA reads as TGTGCCAGCAGCCAATGGCCGGGGTCACCCCTCCACTTT.

The V call is TRBV6-5, the J call TRBJ2-2; D unclear. Germline loops: CDR1 MNHEY, CDR2 SVGAGI. The CDR3 has 14 residues. The V end lost 6 bases, the J end lost 1 base, and 9 bases lay between the germline ends. In DNA, the CDR3 is TGTGCCAGCAGCCCAGTCAGGAACACCGGGGAGCTGTTTTTT. Amino acid sequence: CASSPVRNTGELFF.

The V gene is TRBV5-4, the J gene TRBJ2-5; TRBD1 matches at 8 bases. The trim removed 4 bases at V and 8 bases at J, leaving 10 bases unmatched. There are 14 residues in the CDR3. CDR1 and CDR2 (germline): SGHNT, YYREEE (reference sequence). CDR3 sequence: CASSHPGTGGTQYF. The CDR3, as DNA: TGTGCCAGCAGCCACCCCGGGACAGGCGGTACCCAGTACTTC.

The chain couples TRBV10-2 to TRBJ1-5, with D uncertain. Between the trimmed V and J ends, which lost 4 bases and 0 bases, there was a span of 16 bases. The CDR3 length is 17 residues. Germline loops: CDR1 WSHSY, CDR2 SAAADI. The CDR3 DNA reads as TGCGCCAGCAGTGCGTCGAATGGGCCCTATAGCAATCAGCCCCAGCATTTT. Residues: CASSASNGPYSNQPQHF.

The chain combines TRBV5-1 with TRBJ2-3; 13 bases are shared with TRBD2. Per germline, CDR1 SGHRS and CDR2 YFSETQ. CDR3 length equals 14 residues. Trimming cost V 3 bases and J 6 bases; bases outside gene matches: 1. The DNA for the CDR3 is TGCGCCAGCAGCTCACTAGCGGGAGGGGATACGCAGTATTTT. This codes for CASSSLAGGDTQYF.

This chain joins TRBV30 and TRBJ1-1; the match to TRBD1 covers 9 bases. The CDR3 is 17 amino acids. CDR1 is GTSNPN and CDR2 is SVGIG in the germline V gene (reference sequence). With V trimmed by 0 bases and J by 4 bases, 12 bases remained unmatched. CDR3 nucleotide sequence: TGTGCCTGGAGTGTACGGCCTGGGGACAGGGCGGTCACTGAAGCTTTCTTT. Its protein is CAWSVRPGDRAVTEAFF.

This CDR3 is CASSQHGTGSYGYTF. CDR3 bases: TGTGCCAGCAGCCAACATGGGACAGGAAGCTATGGCTACACCTTC. This chain uses TRBV3-1 (or the pseudogene TRBV3-2) with TRBJ1-2, with 8 bases fitting TRBD1. Germline trimming cut 2 bases from V and 4 bases from J; bases unmatched to any gene: 6. Germline CDR1 reads LGHDT; CDR2 reads YNNKEL (reference sequence). CDR3 size: 15 residues.

The rearrangement joins TRBV7-2 to TRBJ1-1, with D maybe TRBD1 (5 bases). The germline V and J ends were trimmed by 0 bases and 1 base, with 27 bases remaining between them. Germline V lookup: CDR1 SGHTA, CDR2 FQGNSA. This CDR3 has 21 residues. The DNA of the CDR3 is TGTGCCAGCAGCTTAGCTCCCCGGGGGTGGTCCGTGGCTAGGGAGAACACTGAAGCTTTCTTT. Its protein is CASSLAPRGWSVARENTEAFF. Full variable domain (rest looked up from reference TRBV7-2 and TRBJ1-1): GAGVSQSPSNKVTEKGKDVELRCDPISGHTALYWYRQSLGQGLEFLIYFQGNSAPDKSGLPSDRFSAERTGGSVSTLTIQRTQQEDSAVYLCASSLAPRGWSVARENTEAFFGQGTRLTVV.

Note on this clone: The sample has other DNA sequences that encode this CDR3 too. The chain combines TRBV3-1 (or the pseudogene TRBV3-2) with TRBJ1-2, with a tentative D call TRBD1 (5 bases). V lost 1 base and J lost 6, with 12 bases in between. This CDR3 is built from 14 residues. The germline V gene has CDR1 LGHDT and CDR2 YNNKEL (reference sequence). CDR3 in amino acids: CASSQGRAGHGYTF. The CDR3 nucleotides read TGTGCCAGCAGCCAAGGGAGAGCGGGACATGGCTACACCTTC.

The chain employs TRBV2 and TRBJ1-2; tentative D call: TRBD1 (5 bases). Germline CDR1 reads SNHLY; CDR2 reads FYNNEI. The CDR3 runs 12 residues. V lost 6 bases and J 4 bases, leaving 9 bases between the germline ends. The CDR3 DNA follows: TGTGCCAGCAGGTTGACAGCCTATGGCTACACCTTC. This encodes CASRLTAYGYTF.

The chain combines TRBV5-1 with TRBJ2-1, with TRBD2 as a possible D gene (5 bases). The V end was cut by 0 bases, the J end by 0 bases, with 7 bases between. This CDR3 contains 15 residues. Germline V CDR1 and CDR2: SGHRS, YFSETQ. The CDR3 DNA follows: TGCGCCAGCAGCTTGGGGGAGAGCTCCTACAATGAGCAGTTCTTC. It codes for CASSLGESSYNEQFF.

The rearrangement links TRBV4-1 to TRBJ2-3, with no clear D. The CDR3 length is 13 residues. V lost 1 base and J lost 5, with 7 bases in between. Germline assignment: CDR1 MGHRA and CDR2 YSYEKL. The CDR3 sequence: CASSQVGVDTQYF. CDR3 sequence (DNA): TGCGCCAGCAGCCAAGTAGGAGTAGATACGCAGTATTTT.

The V gene is TRBV13, the J gene TRBJ2-1; 16 bases agree with TRBD2. In germline, CDR1 is PRHDT, CDR2 FYEKMQ (reference sequence). Trimming removed 5 bases from V and 0 bases from J; junction bases left unmatched: 10. This CDR3 has 20 amino acids. CDR3 region: CASSHSPGLAGGGSYNEQFF. The CDR3 DNA sequence: TGTGCCAGCAGCCACTCCCCGGGACTAGCGGGGGGGGGCTCCTACAATGAGCAGTTCTTC.

This chain joins TRBV12-3 or TRBV12-4 and TRBJ1-2; D is uncertain. This CDR3 spans 13 amino acids. Between the trimmed V and J ends, which lost 2 bases and 5 bases, there was a span of 9 bases. The CDR3 DNA sequence: TGTGCCAGCAGTTTAACCTTTCTATATGGCTACACCTTC. This codes for CASSLTFLYGYTF.

This clone is a singleton in its sample. The chain is built from TRBV10-3 and TRBJ2-5; possible D gene TRBD2, 6 bases. The V and J ends lost 2 bases and 1 base respectively, with 17 bases between them. CDR3 length equals 17 residues. Germline V gives CDR1 ENHRY, CDR2 SYGVKD. The CDR3 region has the DNA TGTGCCATCAGTGAGCATAGAAGTGGGACTCGCCAAGAGACCCAGTACTTC. It encodes CAISEHRSGTRQETQYF.

The chain joins TRBV4-1 to TRBJ1-2, with TRBD1 as a possible D gene (5 bases). V was clipped by 1 base and J by 5 bases, with 14 bases between them. Germline V CDR1 and CDR2: MGHRA, YSYEKL. This CDR3 spans 15 amino acids. CDR3 amino acids: CASSQAAGPKYGYTF. The CDR3 DNA reads as TGCGCCAGCAGCCAAGCTGCGGGGCCCAAGTATGGCTACACCTTC.

This clone was counted a single time. The chain carries TRBV6-1 and TRBJ1-5; D call uncertain. Germline loops: CDR1 MNHNS, CDR2 SASEGT. Trimming took 2 bases from V and 0 from J, leaving 14 bases between them. The CDR3 sequence is 17 residues long. This chain's CDR3 is CASSEYAGLHSNQPQHF. The CDR3 DNA follows: TGTGCCAGCAGTGAATATGCCGGGTTACATAGCAATCAGCCCCAGCATTTT.

This clone has more than one count but fewer than ten. The DNA for the CDR3 is TGTGCCAGCAGCAAAGGTAGACAGGGGGCAATGATCGGCTATGGCTACACCTTC. It yields the protein CASSKGRQGAMIGYGYTF. The rearrangement links TRBV21-1 to TRBJ1-2; TRBD1 is the table's D call, not checked against the DNA. TRBV21-1 is a pseudogene segment. CDR3 length: 18 amino acids.

As DNA, the CDR3 is TGTGCCAGCACTTGGACTAGCGGGGGTTCCTACAATGAGCAGTTCTTC. Amino acids: CASTWTSGGSYNEQFF. V usage is TRBV2 and J usage is TRBJ2-1, with 13 nucleotides matching TRBD2. Looked up from germline, CDR1 is SNHLY and CDR2 is FYNNEI. The CDR3 loop spans 16 amino acids. The V gene end was trimmed by 7 bases and the J gene end by 1 base; junction bases not matched to a gene: 4. The full variable domain, its missing parts supplied by reference TRBV2 and TRBJ2-1, is EPEVTQTPSHQVTQMGQEVILRCVPISNHLYFYWYRQILGQKVEFLVSFYNNEISEKSEIFDDQFSVERPDGSNFTLKIRSTKLEDSAMYFCASTWTSGGSYNEQFFGPGTRLTVL.

This chain uses TRBV5-1 with TRBJ2-3; 12 bases align to TRBD1. The CDR3 loop spans 17 amino acids. Trimming at V came to 2 bases and at J to 4 bases, leaving 8 bases not matched to a gene. Germline V lookup: CDR1 SGHRS, CDR2 YFSETQ. The CDR3: CASSLYFGTGGADTQYF. As DNA, the CDR3 is TGCGCCAGCAGCTTATATTTTGGGACAGGGGGCGCAGATACGCAGTATTTT.

This rearrangement joins TRBV2 to TRBJ1-2; D is ambiguous. Germline V gives CDR1 SNHLY, CDR2 FYNNEI. Trimming left V 5 bases short and J 6 bases short, with 16 bases between. The CDR3 consists of 14 residues. CDR3 sequence (DNA): TGTGCCAGCAGTTGGCGGGCCCTCCCGGATGGCTACACCTTC. It codes for CASSWRALPDGYTF.

This clone was observed once. J is TRBJ2-7 and V is TRBV7-8; perhaps TRBD1 as D (7 bases). Trimming shortened V by 5 bases and J by 1 base, and 21 bases separated the two germline ends. CDR1 and CDR2 from the germline V gene are SGHVS and FQNEAQ. The CDR3 runs to 17 residues. The CDR3 protein is CASSGGGWQGVSYEQYV. CDR3 nucleotides: TGTGCCAGCAGCGGAGGGGGATGGCAGGGGGTTTCCTACGAGCAGTACGTC.

The chain employs TRBV27 and TRBJ1-5; 8 bases fit TRBD1. With 6 bases clipped from V and 5 bases from J, the junction kept 6 bases outside the gene matches. Germline values: CDR1 MNHEY, CDR2 SMNVEV (reference sequence). There are 14 residues in the CDR3. The DNA for the CDR3 is TGTGCCAGCAGGTTACAGGGGGTGGATCAGCCCCAGCATTTT. Its translation is CASRLQGVDQPQHF.

Details on this clone: The junction departs from germline at one end; a sequencing error may be responsible. The chain uses TRBV6-1 and TRBJ1-1; 8 bases map to TRBD1. From germline, CDR1 is MNHNS and CDR2 SASEGT. CDR3 length: 16 amino acids. The CDR3 DNA reads TGTGCCAGCAGTAAAGCAGGGGGCCTGGACGGCGGTGAAGCTTTCTTT. It translates to CASSKAGGLDGGEAFF.

This clone was seen just once. The rearrangement links TRBV5-1 to TRBJ2-3; possible D gene TRBD1, 6 bases. The germline V gene encodes CDR1 SGHRS and CDR2 YFSETQ. The CDR3 is made up of 15 amino acids. V was clipped by 5 bases and J by 3 bases, with 16 bases between them. CDR3 loop: CASRADRGITDTQYF. The CDR3 DNA reads TGCGCCAGCAGAGCGGACAGAGGGATAACAGATACGCAGTATTTT.

The chain links TRBV6-5 to TRBJ1-2; D may be TRBD1 (5 bases). Germline CDR1 reads MNHEY; CDR2 reads SVGAGI. The CDR3 sequence is 15 residues long. Trimming cost V 7 bases and J 6 bases, with 21 bases left between them. The CDR3 DNA reads TGTGCCAGCACCAAAGGGGTTTTGGGAATCGATGGCTACACCTTC. This translates into CASTKGVLGIDGYTF.

The chain links TRBV6-1 to TRBJ1-2; 9 positions match TRBD1. The CDR3 has 13 residues. Germline V gives CDR1 MNHNS, CDR2 SASEGT. With 3 bases clipped from V and 7 bases from J, the junction kept 3 bases outside the gene matches. The CDR3 sequence: CASSDDRGTGYTF. The CDR3 bases are TGTGCCAGCAGTGACGACAGGGGGACTGGCTACACCTTC.

The chain couples TRBV4-2 to TRBJ1-5, with TRBD1 identical over 8 bases. The V and J ends lost 5 bases and 5 bases, in that order; junction bases with no gene match: 11. The CDR3 has 16 amino acids. The V gene's germline CDR1 is LGHNA and CDR2 YNFKEQ. The CDR3 loop reads CASSSHGQGGYQPQHF. The CDR3 bases are TGTGCCAGCAGCTCCCATGGACAGGGCGGATATCAGCCCCAGCATTTT.

The genes are TRBV6-5 and TRBJ1-5; 12 bases align to TRBD1. The CDR3 consists of 14 residues. CDR1 and CDR2 (germline): MNHEY, SVGAGI. V lost 6 bases, J lost 7 bases, and 4 bases stayed unmatched. CDR3 sequence (DNA): TGTGCCAGCAGAACCGGGACAGGGGGCCAGCCCCAGCATTTT. It encodes CASRTGTGGQPQHF.